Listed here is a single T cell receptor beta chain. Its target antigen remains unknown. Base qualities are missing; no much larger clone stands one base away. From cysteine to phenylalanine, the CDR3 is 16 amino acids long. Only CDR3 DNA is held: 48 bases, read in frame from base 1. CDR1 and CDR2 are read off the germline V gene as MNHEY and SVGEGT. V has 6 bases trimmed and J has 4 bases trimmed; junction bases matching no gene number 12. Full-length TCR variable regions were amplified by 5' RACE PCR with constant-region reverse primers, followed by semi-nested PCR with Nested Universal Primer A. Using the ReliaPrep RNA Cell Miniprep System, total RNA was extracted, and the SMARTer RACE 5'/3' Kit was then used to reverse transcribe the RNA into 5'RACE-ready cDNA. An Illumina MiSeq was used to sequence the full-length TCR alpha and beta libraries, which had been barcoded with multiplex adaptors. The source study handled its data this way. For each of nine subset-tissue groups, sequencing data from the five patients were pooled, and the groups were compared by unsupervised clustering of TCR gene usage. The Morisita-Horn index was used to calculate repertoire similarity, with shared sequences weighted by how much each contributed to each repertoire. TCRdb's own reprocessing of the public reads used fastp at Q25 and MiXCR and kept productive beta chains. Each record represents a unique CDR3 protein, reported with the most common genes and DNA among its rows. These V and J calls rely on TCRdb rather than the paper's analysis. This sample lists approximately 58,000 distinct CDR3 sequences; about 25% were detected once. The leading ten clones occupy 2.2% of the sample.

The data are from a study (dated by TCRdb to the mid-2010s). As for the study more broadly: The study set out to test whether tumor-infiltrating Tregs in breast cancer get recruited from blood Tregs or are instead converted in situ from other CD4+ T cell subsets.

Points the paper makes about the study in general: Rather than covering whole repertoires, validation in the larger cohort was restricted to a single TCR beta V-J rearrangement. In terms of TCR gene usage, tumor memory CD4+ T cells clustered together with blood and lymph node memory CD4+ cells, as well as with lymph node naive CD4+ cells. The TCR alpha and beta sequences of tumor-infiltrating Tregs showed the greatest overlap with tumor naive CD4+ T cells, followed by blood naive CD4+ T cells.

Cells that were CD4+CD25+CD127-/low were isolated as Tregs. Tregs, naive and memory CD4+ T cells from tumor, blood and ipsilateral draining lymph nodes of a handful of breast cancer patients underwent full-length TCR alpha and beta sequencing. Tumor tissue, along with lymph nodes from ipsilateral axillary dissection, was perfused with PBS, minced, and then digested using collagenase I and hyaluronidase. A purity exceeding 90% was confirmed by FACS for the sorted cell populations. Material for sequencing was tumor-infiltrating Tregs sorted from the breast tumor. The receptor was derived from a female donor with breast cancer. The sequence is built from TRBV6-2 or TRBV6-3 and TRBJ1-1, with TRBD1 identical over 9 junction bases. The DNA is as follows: TGTGCCAGCAGCCTCGGGACAGGGTTTTTTCCCACTGAAGCTTTCTTT. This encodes CASSLGTGFFPTEAFF.